The following is a TCR beta chain sequence with its context. This CDR3 has 14 residues. This entry belongs to a study of technical replicates of blood from a handful of donors. Only in-frame clones appear in the TCRdb table, and some are missing; sequencing was by immunoSEQ multiplex PCR. Found here are about 74,000 clones, approximately 90% of them singletons; the top ten hold approximately 0.42%. Sequenced material: T cells isolated from PBMCs. The receptor's source is a human donor in good health. This sequence joins TRBV21-1 and TRBJ1-4; the D call in the table, TRBD1, was not verified against the DNA. TRBV21-1 counts as a pseudogene. CDR3: CASSKRTVTEKLFF. The CDR3 DNA reads as TGTGCCAGCAGCAAAAGGACAGTTACCGAAAAACTGTTTTTT.